The source of this TCR beta chain is a study of T cell repertoires in cytomegalovirus infection. The sample holds a few counts of this clonotype. The germline V and J ends were trimmed by 0 bases and 3 bases, with 10 bases remaining between them. This CDR3 is 14 amino acids long. CDR1 and CDR2 (germline): SGHDT, YYEEEE. TCRdb re-derived calls from the reads in MiXCR, one entry per CDR3 protein. The sample lists over 150,000 distinct CDR3 sequences; roughly a sixth were seen once. The sequence derives from a human donor in good health (CMV status not recorded). Some clones in this sample may be carry-over from other donors' samples. The V call is TRBV5-6, the J call TRBJ2-7, with D uncertain. The sequenced material came from CD8+ T cells from PBMCs. DNA for the CDR3: TGTGCCAGCAGCTTGGCTTCGGCCGTCTACGAGCAGTACTTC. Its translation: CASSLASAVYEQYF. Variable domain in full (rest from reference TRBV5-6 and TRBJ2-7): DAGVTQSPTHLIKTRGQQVTLRCSPKSGHDTVSWYQQALGQGPQFIFQYYEEEERQRGNFPDRFSGHQFPNYSSELNVNALLLGDSALYLCASSLASAVYEQYFGPGTRLTVT.